This T cell receptor (delta chain) is drawn from a study of gamma-delta chains in newborns, infants, children (dated 2019 in TCRdb). Turning to the overall study: In the study title, it is stated that polyclonal expansion of innate gammadelta T cells is driven by microbial exposure immediately after birth. The study examined the way microbial exposure affected innate gammadelta T cell populations in human newborns right after birth.

Germline trimming: 1 base from V, 1 base from J; junction bases outside gene matches: 15. Sequences TSWWSYY (CDR1) and QGS (CDR2) are obtained from the germline V gene. From its cysteine to its phenylalanine, the CDR3 spans 21 amino acids. Solely the CDR3 DNA is kept, with 63 bases framed from the first base. Sequencing was performed on an Illumina MiSeq. TCRdb processed the public reads again with the CATT caller, after which rows with matching DNA were combined. This sample comprises fewer than 4,500 delta-chain clones, around 2% of them detected only once. Of the sample, about 9.3% falls within the top ten clones. By share, this clone ranks as medium-sized (0.01 to 0.1%). Its antigen is not yet known. There are no base qualities to consult, and no much larger clone falls within one base.

The sample consisted of blood. The source is a child who was a newborn, infant or young child, either healthy, febrile or measles-vaccinated (not recorded which). The sequence joins TRDV1 to TRDJ1; 13 junctional bases match TRDD3. The CDR3 here reads CALGERSPYWGIRVGTDKLIF. The DNA sequence reads TGTGCTCTTGGGGAACGGTCTCCGTACTGGGGGATACGGGTCGGCACCGATAAACTCATCTTT.